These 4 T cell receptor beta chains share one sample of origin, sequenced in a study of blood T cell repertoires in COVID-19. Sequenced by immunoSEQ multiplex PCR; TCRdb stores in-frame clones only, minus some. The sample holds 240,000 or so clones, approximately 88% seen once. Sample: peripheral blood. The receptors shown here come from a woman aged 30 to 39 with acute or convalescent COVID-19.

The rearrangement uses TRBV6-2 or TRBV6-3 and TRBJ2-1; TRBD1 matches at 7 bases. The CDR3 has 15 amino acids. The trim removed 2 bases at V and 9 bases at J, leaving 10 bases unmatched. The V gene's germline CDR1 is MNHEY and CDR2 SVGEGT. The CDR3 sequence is CASSYTGAYLFEQFF. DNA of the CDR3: TGTGCCAGCAGTTACACAGGGGCCTATTTGTTTGAGCAGTTCTTC.

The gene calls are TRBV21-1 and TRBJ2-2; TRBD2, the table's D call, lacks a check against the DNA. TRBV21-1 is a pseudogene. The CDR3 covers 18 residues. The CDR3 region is CASSKFVGGRAPTGELFF. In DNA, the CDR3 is TGTGCCAGCAGCAAATTCGTAGGCGGGAGAGCTCCCACCGGGGAGCTGTTTTTT.

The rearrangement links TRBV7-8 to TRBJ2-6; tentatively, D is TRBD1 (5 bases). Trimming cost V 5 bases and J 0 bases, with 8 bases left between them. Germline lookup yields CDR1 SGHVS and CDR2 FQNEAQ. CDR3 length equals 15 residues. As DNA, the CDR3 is TGTGCCAGCAGCGTCGACAGCTCTGGGGCCAACGTCCTGACTTTC. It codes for CASSVDSSGANVLTF.

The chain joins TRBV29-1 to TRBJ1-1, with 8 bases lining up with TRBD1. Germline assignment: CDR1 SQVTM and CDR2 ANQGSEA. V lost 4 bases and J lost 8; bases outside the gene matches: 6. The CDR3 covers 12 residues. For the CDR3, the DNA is TGCAGCGTTGTGACCCAGGGGGCGGAAGCTTTCTTT. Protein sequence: CSVVTQGAEAFF.